The 15 T cell receptor beta chains below were found in one sample sequenced in a study of CD8 T cell repertoires and HIV-1 epitope variants. Using immunoSEQ multiplex PCR, the repertoire was profiled, and TCRdb retains in-frame clones only, with some absent. Found here are 4,000 to 5,500 clones, around 63% of them singletons; the top ten hold 40% to 45%. The antigens these receptors bind are not known. Input material: cultured CD8+ T cells derived from PBMCs. These receptors were obtained from a male donor with HIV.

CDR3 amino acids: CASSDPGELFF. CDR3 DNA sequence: TGCGCCAGCAGTGACCCCGGGGAGCTGTTTTTT. The rearrangement links TRBV10-2 to TRBJ2-2; D unresolved. The V gene's germline CDR1 is WSHSY and CDR2 SAAADI. The CDR3 is 11 amino acids. Trimming cost V 3 bases and J 6 bases, with 2 bases left between them.

The gene calls are TRBV5-4 and TRBJ2-7; D is undetermined. CDR1 SGHNT and CDR2 YYREEE come from the germline V gene (reference sequence). The V end was cut by 2 bases, the J end by 0 bases, with 12 bases between. CDR3 length equals 15 residues. Written as DNA, the CDR3 is TGTGCCAGCAGCTTCTCATTCAAGAGCTCCTACGAGCAGTACTTC. This sequence encodes CASSFSFKSSYEQYF.

The V gene is TRBV7-2, the J gene TRBJ1-1, with D unclear. Per germline, CDR1 SGHTA and CDR2 FQGNSA. Between the trimmed V and J ends, which lost 4 bases and 8 bases, there was a span of 17 bases. The CDR3 consists of 14 residues. CDR3 nucleotides: TGTGCCAGCAGCTCGGGTGCGGGAGTGGGGGAAGCTTTCTTT. It encodes CASSSGAGVGEAFF.

The chain combines TRBV7-1 with TRBJ2-1, with D tentatively TRBD1 (9 bases). TRBV7-1 is classed as an ORF, of uncertain function. This CDR3 is 16 amino acids long. Deletions cut 4 bases from V and 0 bases from J, with 13 bases between. The chain's CDR3 is CASSLAGQGSYNEQFF. In DNA form, the CDR3 reads TGTGCCAGCAGCTTAGCGGGACAGGGCTCCTACAATGAGCAGTTCTTC.

This sequence joins TRBV5-4 and TRBJ2-2, with D hard to call. CDR3 length equals 13 residues. Germline V gives CDR1 SGHNT, CDR2 YYREEE (reference sequence). V dropped 4 bases and J dropped 0 bases, with 4 bases sitting between them. CDR3 sequence: CASSPANTGELFF. DNA for the CDR3: TGTGCCAGCAGCCCCGCGAACACCGGGGAGCTGTTTTTT.

This clone is a singleton in its sample. The chain links TRBV27 to TRBJ1-6; D gene uncertain. V lost 2 bases and J lost 9, with 17 bases in between. This CDR3 spans 16 amino acids. Germline CDR1 MNHEY, CDR2 SMNVEV (reference sequence). CDR3 sequence (DNA): TGTGCCAGCAGTTTAGTTGGCGGGCTGGGCCGTTCACCCCTCCACTTT. Its translation: CASSLVGGLGRSPLHF.

V and J are TRBV5-6 and TRBJ1-1; D gene ambiguous. Per germline, CDR1 SGHDT and CDR2 YYEEEE. V lost 2 bases and J lost 7, with 9 bases in between. The CDR3 is 12 amino acids. CDR3 loop: CASSLWEREAFF. The CDR3 region has the DNA TGTGCCAGCAGCTTATGGGAACGTGAAGCTTTCTTT.

This clone is large (0.1 to 1%). V and J are TRBV27 and TRBJ2-7, with D possibly being TRBD1 or TRBD2 (5 bases each). Germline V gene data show CDR1 as MNHEY and CDR2 as SMNVEV (reference sequence). Trimming stripped 0 bases from V and 0 bases from J, with 12 bases between. The CDR3 spans 16 residues. In DNA form, the CDR3 reads TGTGCCAGCAGTTTATCGGTTGGGACGTACTCCTACGAGCAGTACTTC. It codes for CASSLSVGTYSYEQYF.

The rearrangement uses TRBV7-2 and TRBJ2-3, with 7 bases fitting TRBD2. CDR1 is SGHTA and CDR2 is FQGNSA in the germline V gene. The CDR3 is made up of 16 amino acids. Unmatched junction bases numbered 5, after V lost 1 base and J lost 1 base. Written as DNA, the CDR3 is TGTGCCAGCAGCTTAGTGGGGGGGACGGGCACAGATACGCAGTATTTT. This sequence encodes CASSLVGGTGTDTQYF.

CDR3 sequence: CASSIPDRGRTDTQYF. The CDR3 nucleotides read TGTGCCAGTAGTATACCGGACAGGGGGCGCACAGATACGCAGTATTTT. The rearrangement links TRBV19 to TRBJ2-3; 11 bases agree with TRBD1. With 2 bases clipped from V and 1 base from J, the junction kept 2 bases outside the gene matches. Per the germline V gene, CDR1 is LNHDA and CDR2 is SQIVND (reference sequence). The CDR3 has 16 amino acids. The full variable domain, in which reference TRBV19 and TRBJ2-3 provide the parts outside the CDR3, is DGGITQSPKYLFRKEGQNVTLSCEQNLNHDAMYWYRQDPGQGLRLIYYSQIVNDFQKGDIAEGYSVSREKKESFPLTVTSAQKNPTAFYLCASSIPDRGRTDTQYFGPGTRLTVL.

The chain links TRBV6-5 to TRBJ2-7; 9 nucleotides match TRBD2. The CDR3 length is 15 residues. J was trimmed by 3 bases and V by 2 bases; bases with no gene match: 5. Germline CDR1 and CDR2: MNHEY and SVGAGI. The CDR3 sequence is CASSYPTSGSYEQYF. CDR3 nucleotide sequence: TGTGCCAGCAGTTACCCGACTAGCGGAAGCTACGAGCAGTACTTC.

J is TRBJ2-7 and V is TRBV4-3, with a tentative D call TRBD1 (5 bases). V lost 0 bases to trimming and J lost 0 bases, with 12 bases between them. Germline V CDR1 and CDR2: LGHNA, YSLEER. The CDR3 length is 16 residues. This CDR3 reads CASSQDGSGRSYEQYF. CDR3 DNA sequence: TGCGCCAGCAGCCAAGACGGTTCAGGGCGCTCCTACGAGCAGTACTTC.

The V and J genes are TRBV27 and TRBJ1-1, with D hard to call. The length of the CDR3 is 14 residues. In germline, CDR1 is MNHEY, CDR2 SMNVEV (reference sequence). V was cut by 6 bases and J by 3 bases, with 14 bases left in between. CDR3 DNA: TGTGCCAGCAGCCCCTCCGACACTTACACTGAAGCTTTCTTT. Translated: CASSPSDTYTEAFF.

The genes are TRBV6-5 and TRBJ1-2; D may be TRBD1 (6 bases). Germline loops: CDR1 MNHEY, CDR2 SVGAGI. The CDR3 extends over 11 amino acids. Trimming took off 4 bases at V and 8 bases at J, with 8 bases between the two ends. The CDR3 spells CASSSTGGYTF. CDR3 nucleotide sequence: TGTGCCAGCAGTTCCACAGGGGGCTACACCTTC.

This sequence joins TRBV28 and TRBJ2-7; 7 bases line up with TRBD2. The V segment lost 5 bases and the J segment 2 bases; nucleotides outside the gene matches: 6. The CDR3 is 14 residues long. Per the germline V gene, CDR1 is MDHEN and CDR2 is SYDVKM. The CDR3 here is CASSPTGGTYEQYF. The CDR3 DNA reads TGTGCCAGCAGTCCCACGGGGGGTACCTACGAGCAGTACTTC.